This passage covers 4 T cell receptor beta chains from one sample sequenced in a study of OX40 agonist ivuxolimab in advanced cancers. The repertoire was sequenced with immunoSEQ multiplex PCR; TCRdb's copy has only in-frame clones and lacks some. Altogether approximately 82,000 clones are present, more than 80% being singletons, with the ten largest covering over 8%. Sequenced here: CD4+ or CD8+ T cells sorted from blood, sampled in a trial of the OX40 agonist ivuxolimab. The receptors come from an adult with an advanced solid tumor such as melanoma, head and neck, liver or kidney cancer.

The genes are TRBV19 and TRBJ2-5, with D possibly being TRBD2 (6 bases). The CDR3 is made up of 14 amino acids. Between the trimmed V and J ends, which lost 3 bases and 4 bases, there was a span of 12 bases. The germline CDR1 and CDR2 sequences are LNHDA and SQIVND (reference sequence). This chain's CDR3 is CASSMIRGGETQYF. In DNA form, the CDR3 reads TGTGCCAGTAGTATGATTAGGGGAGGAGAGACCCAGTACTTC.

The chain links TRBV19 to TRBJ1-1; D possibly corresponds to TRBD1 (5 bases). V gave up 1 base and J gave up 4 bases, with 10 bases separating them. Germline V gene lookup returns CDR1 LNHDA and CDR2 SQIVND (reference sequence). The CDR3 extends over 14 amino acids. CDR3: CASSIVGGPTEAFF. CDR3 bases: TGTGCCAGTAGTATAGTGGGGGGACCCACTGAAGCTTTCTTT.

The chain links TRBV29-1 to TRBJ2-3, with D possibly TRBD1 on 6 matching bases. Trimming took 7 bases from V and 3 from J, leaving 14 bases between them. CDR1 SQVTM and CDR2 ANQGSEA come from the germline V gene. The CDR3 spans 13 residues. CDR3 DNA sequence: TGCAGCGAGCGGCCCACAGGGACAGATACGCAGTATTTT. Translation: CSERPTGTDTQYF.

This clone was seen more than once but under ten times. J is TRBJ2-7 and V is TRBV10-2; tentative D call: TRBD2 (7 bases). The germline V and J ends were trimmed by 8 bases and 5 bases, with 19 bases remaining between them. The V gene's germline CDR1 is WSHSY and CDR2 SAAADI. The CDR3 sequence is 14 residues long. Here the CDR3 DNA reads TGCGCCAGCTGGGGGGGGCTACCCCGACACGAGCAGTACTTC. Encoded protein: CASWGGLPRHEQYF.